A selection of T cell receptor beta chains follows, all from one sample in a study of beta chain features in type 1 diabetes. TCRdb keeps only in-frame clones here, not all; method: immunoSEQ multiplex PCR. The table records just under 150,000 clones, more than 9% of them present only once. What was sequenced was naive CD4+ T cells from blood. Receptors originate from a young man in good health. Both conserved end residues are part of each CDR3. D genes are given only for firm matches. Expanded clones get a size class; other rows say once, few or many, or leave the size out.

d_call j_call clone_size v_call cdr3_aa cdr3_nt
- TRBJ1-2 many TRBV18 CASSPAVEGAGYTF TGTGCCAGCTCACCGGCGGTTGAAGGGGCTGGCTACACCTTC
- TRBJ1-5 few TRBV28 CASKPRVHQPQHF TGTGCCAGTAAGCCCCGGGTCCATCAGCCCCAGCATTTT
- TRBJ2-1 - TRBV7-9 CASSLVRAGDEQFF TGTGCCAGCAGCTTAGTCCGGGCAGGGGATGAGCAGTTCTTC
TRBD1 TRBJ2-1 - TRBV30 CAWRTRDRINEQFF TGTGCCTGGAGGACTCGGGACAGAATCAATGAGCAGTTCTTC
- TRBJ2-3 few TRBV11-2 CASKLQTDTQYF TGTGCCAGCAAACTCCAAACAGATACGCAGTATTTT
- TRBJ2-5 - TRBV6-6 CASSYWGGAYQETQYF TGTGCCAGCAGTTACTGGGGGGGGGCGTACCAAGAGACCCAGTACTTC
- TRBJ1-3 few TRBV5-8 CASSFRQGWGNTIYF TGTGCCAGCAGCTTTCGGCAGGGGTGGGGAAACACCATATATTTT
TRBD1 TRBJ2-5 - TRBV29-1 CSVLDREIYVLETQYF TGCAGCGTTCTGGACAGGGAAATCTATGTTTTAGAGACCCAGTACTTC
- TRBJ2-5 few TRBV23-1 CASSQWARREGRQETQYF TGCGCCAGCAGTCAATGGGCCAGGAGGGAAGGTCGGCAAGAGACCCAGTACTTC
- TRBJ1-5 few TRBV14 CASSRSGNQPQHF TGTGCCAGCAGCCGTAGCGGCAATCAGCCCCAGCATTTT
TRBD1 TRBJ1-3 - TRBV7-2 CASSLATGGGNTIYF TGTGCCAGCAGCTTAGCGACAGGGGGGGGAAACACCATATATTTT
- TRBJ2-1 few TRBV4-1 CASSQVPRSYNEQFF TGCGCCAGCAGCCAAGTCCCCCGCTCCTACAATGAGCAGTTCTTC
TRBD1 TRBJ2-1 few TRBV6-1 CASSGRQGSSYNEQFF TGTGCCAGCAGTGGGAGACAGGGGAGCTCCTACAATGAGCAGTTCTTC
- TRBJ2-7 - TRBV19 CASSSTPRAHEQYF TGTGCCAGTAGTTCTACCCCCAGGGCCCACGAGCAGTACTTC
- TRBJ2-3 - TRBV28 CAAGPLTSTDTQYF TGTGCCGCGGGCCCCCTGACTAGCACAGATACGCAGTATTTT
- TRBJ2-7 - TRBV6-5 CASSYNQGFYEQYF TGTGCCAGCAGTTATAATCAGGGTTTCTACGAGCAGTACTTC
- TRBJ2-7 few TRBV6-6 CASSYPADRAYEQYF TGTGCCAGCAGTTACCCGGCGGACAGAGCTTACGAGCAGTACTTC
- TRBJ2-7 many TRBV15 CATSRDKGTYEQYF TGTGCCACCAGCAGGGACAAGGGTACCTACGAGCAGTACTTC
TRBD1 TRBJ1-3 - TRBV19 CASSIPGQHSGNTIYF TGTGCCAGTAGTATCCCGGGACAGCATTCTGGAAACACCATATATTTT
TRBD1 TRBJ1-1 few TRBV7-2 CASRGQGMNTEAFF TGTGCCAGCAGGGGACAGGGGATGAACACTGAAGCTTTCTTT
- TRBJ2-5 - TRBV6-5 CASSYPPSLELETQYF TGTGCCAGCAGTTATCCCCCCTCATTAGAGTTAGAGACCCAGTACTTC
TRBD1 TRBJ1-4 few TRBV7-9 CASSSGTGPRFEKLFF TGTGCCAGCAGCTCCGGGACAGGGCCGCGGTTTGAAAAACTGTTTTTT
- TRBJ1-4 few TRBV19 CASSASGSTNEKLFF TGTGCCAGTAGTGCGTCAGGGTCAACTAATGAAAAACTGTTTTTT